This T cell receptor beta chain is drawn from a study of T cells after yellow fever vaccination. General study findings and limits: Once the booster was given, most primary-vaccination clones reappeared, at more than 95% for CD4 and over 85% for CD8. The secondary response was weaker but peaked faster, day 5 versus 15. The CD4 and CD8 compartments had a small share of their clonotypes in common.

The CDR3 has 15 amino acids. V lost 0 bases and J 8 bases, leaving 16 bases between the germline ends. The germline CDR1 and CDR2 sequences are LGHNA and YSLEER. Remarks on this clonotype: Its antigen is undetermined.

TCRdb re-called the 5' RACE reads with MiXCR, one entry per CDR3 protein. Among 300,000 to 400,000 distinct CDR3 sequences listed, roughly 10% were seen once. The chain has TRBV4-3 and TRBJ1-2, with D tentatively TRBD1 (6 bases). The clonotype originates from a man between 18 and 29 years old who received the YFV17D yellow fever vaccine. Material: CD4+ T cells sorted from PBMCs, obtained 45 days after the yellow fever booster vaccination. This chain's CDR3 is CASSQDGGASGGYTF. In nucleotides, the CDR3 is TGCGCCAGCAGCCAAGATGGGGGGGCCTCCGGGGGCTACACCTTC.